The 24 T cell receptor beta chains below all came from one sample that was sequenced in a study of cytomegalovirus exposure and HLA in healthy donors. PCR involved 60 Vbeta and 13 Jbeta primers. This table comes from immunoSEQ multiplex PCR, and its TCRdb copy is limited to in-frame clones, with some not included. There are 75,000 to 80,000 clones in the sample, with 3% to 4% held by the top ten. The sequencing sample was made of PBMCs. The receptors come from a man in his late teens or twenties in good health and CMV-seropositive.

The CDR3 spells CASSEHGSNYGYTF. CDR3 bases: TGTGCCAGCAGTGAACACGGTTCTAACTATGGCTACACCTTC. The J gene is TRBJ1-2, the V gene TRBV6-1, with D unclear. CDR1 is MNHNS, CDR2 SASEGT, per germline. CDR3 length: 14 amino acids. Trimming stripped 2 bases from V and 0 bases from J, with 7 bases between.

The chain joins TRBV5-4 to TRBJ1-3, with D possibly being TRBD1 (5 bases). The CDR3 is 17 residues long. Germline assignment: CDR1 SGHNT and CDR2 YYREEE (reference sequence). V was trimmed by 4 bases and J by 2 bases, leaving 19 bases between them. This chain's CDR3 is CASSPRLAGQAGNTIYF. CDR3 bases: TGTGCCAGCAGCCCCCGACTGGCAGGGCAGGCTGGAAACACCATATATTTT. The full variable domain, its missing parts supplied by reference TRBV5-4 and TRBJ1-3, is ETGVTQSPTHLIKTRGQQVTLRCSSQSGHNTVSWYQQALGQGPQFIFQYYREEENGRGNFPPRFSGLQFPNYSSELNVNALELDDSALYLCASSPRLAGQAGNTIYFGEGSWLTVV.

The rearrangement joins TRBV6-5 to TRBJ2-7, with TRBD1 matching 7 bases. The CDR3 has 15 residues. Germline V gene lookup returns CDR1 MNHEY and CDR2 SVGAGI. Trimming took 6 bases from V and 1 from J; bases not matched to a gene: 9. CDR3 residues: CASSSRDSASYEQYF. The DNA of the CDR3 is TGTGCCAGCAGCTCCCGGGACAGTGCTTCCTACGAGCAGTACTTC.

The chain joins TRBV28 to TRBJ2-7; D call uncertain. V was pared by 8 bases and J by 2 bases, with 16 bases between. From germline, CDR1 is MDHEN and CDR2 SYDVKM. CDR3 length equals 14 residues. The CDR3 protein is CASLEAASAYEQYF. For the CDR3, the DNA is TGTGCCAGCCTAGAGGCGGCGTCGGCCTACGAGCAGTACTTC.

The chain couples TRBV6-5 to TRBJ2-1, with D possibly matching TRBD2 (5 bases). The germline gives CDR1 MNHEY, CDR2 SVGAGI. The CDR3 has 10 residues. V was cut by 7 bases and J by 13 bases, with 11 bases left in between. The CDR3 DNA reads as TGTGCCAGCAAGGGTACTAGTCAGTTCTTC. Encoded protein: CASKGTSQFF.

This chain links TRBV29-1 with TRBJ1-2; no reliable D call. Germline V gene data show CDR1 as SQVTM and CDR2 as ANQGSEA. This CDR3 contains 14 residues. The V end was cut by 2 bases, the J end by 2 bases, with 12 bases between. As DNA, the CDR3 is TGCAGCGTTGAAAGCGGAATCGGGAACTATGGCTACACCTTC. This sequence encodes CSVESGIGNYGYTF.

In DNA form, the CDR3 reads TGTGCCAGCAGACCGACAGCTTCCTACGAGCAGTACTTC. Its translation: CASRPTASYEQYF. The chain links TRBV27 to TRBJ2-7; a weak D match, TRBD1 (5 bases). Trimming removed 6 bases from V and 1 base from J, with 10 bases in between. CDR1 MNHEY and CDR2 SMNVEV come from the germline V gene (reference sequence). This CDR3 has 13 amino acids.

The chain has TRBV13 and TRBJ1-1, with D perhaps TRBD1 (5 bases). The germline V gene encodes CDR1 PRHDT and CDR2 FYEKMQ (reference sequence). The CDR3 runs 16 residues. The V end lost 0 bases, the J end lost 0 bases, and 11 bases lay between the germline ends. In DNA form, the CDR3 reads TGTGCCAGCAGCTTAGGCCCAGGGCAGTTGAACACTGAAGCTTTCTTT. Translating gives CASSLGPGQLNTEAFF.

The J gene is TRBJ1-6, the V gene TRBV10-3, with a possible D match to TRBD1 (6 bases). V was shortened by 10 bases and J by 7 bases, with 14 bases between the two germline ends. There are 13 residues in the CDR3. Germline V gene data show CDR1 as ENHRY and CDR2 as SYGVKD. CDR3 DNA sequence: TGTGCCAGCTCGACAGGTCAGAATTCACCCCTCCACTTT. Translated: CASSTGQNSPLHF.

The V gene is TRBV6-5, the J gene TRBJ2-1; 7 bases fit TRBD2. This CDR3 is 16 amino acids long. V trimming: 3 bases; J trimming: 4 bases; junction bases outside the gene matches: 9. Germline values: CDR1 MNHEY, CDR2 SVGAGI. The CDR3 here is CASSYTAGEGYNEQFF. Written as DNA, the CDR3 is TGTGCCAGCAGTTATACGGCGGGAGAAGGATACAATGAGCAGTTCTTC.

The J gene is TRBJ2-1, the V gene TRBV11-2; 13 nucleotides agree with TRBD2. The CDR3 contains 15 residues. The germline V gene has CDR1 SGHAT and CDR2 FQNNGV. V shed 4 bases and J 10 bases; nucleotides not matched to a gene: 7. This CDR3 reads CASSSWTSGGGEQFF. For the CDR3, the DNA is TGTGCCAGCAGCTCCTGGACTAGCGGGGGAGGGGAGCAGTTCTTC.

The V gene is TRBV18, the J gene TRBJ1-2, with 8 bases identical to TRBD1. The germline V gene has CDR1 KGHSH and CDR2 LQKENI. The V gene end was trimmed by 3 bases and the J gene end by 4 bases; junction bases not matched to a gene: 4. There are 14 residues in the CDR3. The CDR3 protein is CASSPGQDAYGYTF. The CDR3 DNA sequence: TGTGCCAGCTCACCGGGACAGGACGCCTATGGCTACACCTTC.

V gene TRBV5-1 combines with J gene TRBJ2-1; TRBD1 is a possible D gene (6 bases). This CDR3 comprises 17 residues. The germline CDR1 and CDR2 sequences are SGHRS and YFSETQ. The V end lost 0 bases, the J end lost 0 bases, and 13 bases lay between the germline ends. This chain's CDR3 is CASSLARQDRSYNEQFF. The CDR3 bases are TGCGCCAGCAGCTTGGCCAGACAGGACCGCTCCTACAATGAGCAGTTCTTC. The full variable domain, its missing parts supplied by reference TRBV5-1 and TRBJ2-1, is KAGVTQTPRYLIKTRGQQVTLSCSPISGHRSVSWYQQTPGQGLQFLFEYFSETQRNKGNFPGRFSGRQFSNSRSEMNVSTLELGDSALYLCASSLARQDRSYNEQFFGPGTRLTVL.

The V and J genes are TRBV10-3 and TRBJ2-1; 8 positions match TRBD2. This CDR3 contains 15 residues. Germline V gives CDR1 ENHRY, CDR2 SYGVKD. V trimming: 4 bases; J trimming: 4 bases; junction bases outside the gene matches: 6. In DNA, the CDR3 is TGTGCCATCAGTGTAACTAGCGGACCATACAATGAGCAGTTCTTC. Protein product: CAISVTSGPYNEQFF.

V usage is TRBV21-1 and J usage is TRBJ2-5; the table names TRBD2, a call not compared with the DNA. TRBV21-1 counts as a pseudogene. This CDR3 is built from 15 residues. CDR3 protein: CASRPSGGRQETQYF. As DNA, the CDR3 is TGTGCCAGCAGACCTAGCGGGGGGCGGCAAGAGACCCAGTACTTC.

V and J are TRBV5-5 and TRBJ2-5; 8 bases map to TRBD2. CDR1 is SGHKS and CDR2 is YYEKEE in the germline V gene (reference sequence). This CDR3 spans 15 amino acids. Unmatched junction bases numbered 6, after V lost 4 bases and J lost 1 base. The CDR3 nucleotides read TGTGCCAGCAGCCGTACCGGGGGGGTCCAAGAGACCCAGTACTTC. Translating gives CASSRTGGVQETQYF.

The V gene is TRBV18, the J gene TRBJ2-2; tentatively, D is TRBD2 (6 bases). The CDR3 is 14 amino acids. Germline V gives CDR1 KGHSH, CDR2 LQKENI. V was shortened by 4 bases and J by 7 bases, with 13 bases between the two germline ends. CDR3 region: CASSLDYRNGELFF. CDR3 DNA: TGTGCCAGCTCACTGGACTACCGGAACGGGGAGCTGTTTTTT. Filled out from reference TRBV18 and TRBJ2-2, the complete variable domain reads NAGVMQNPRHLVRRRGQEARLRCSPMKGHSHVYWYRQLPEEGLKFMVYLQKENIIDESGMPKERFSAEFPKEGPSILRIQQVVRGDSAAYFCASSLDYRNGELFFGEGSRLTVL.

The V call is TRBV29-1, the J call TRBJ2-6, with D maybe TRBD2 (5 bases). The V end lost 7 bases, the J end lost 4 bases, and 14 bases lay between the germline ends. There are 14 residues in the CDR3. CDR1 and CDR2 from the germline V gene are SQVTM and ANQGSEA. CDR3 DNA sequence: TGCAGCGCCGAGGGTGGAACCGGGGCCAACGTCCTGACTTTC. Translation gives CSAEGGTGANVLTF.

The chain carries TRBV14 and TRBJ2-1; 8 bases line up with TRBD2. After removal of 0 bases from V and 8 bases from J, the junction contained 9 bases not matched to a gene. This CDR3 region has 16 residues. Germline values: CDR1 SGHDN, CDR2 FVKESK. As DNA, the CDR3 is TGTGCCAGCAGCCAAGATATTAGCGGGATTGAAGATGAGCAGTTCTTC. Protein: CASSQDISGIEDEQFF. The full variable domain, its missing parts supplied by reference TRBV14 and TRBJ2-1, is EAGVTQFPSHSVIEKGQTVTLRCDPISGHDNLYWYRRVMGKEIKFLLHFVKESKQDESGMPNNRFLAERTGGTYSTLKVQPAELEDSGVYFCASSQDISGIEDEQFFGPGTRLTVL.

The V gene is TRBV28, the J gene TRBJ1-2; D gene unclear. Germline V lookup: CDR1 MDHEN, CDR2 SYDVKM. Trimming cost V 8 bases and J 2 bases, with 12 bases left between them. This CDR3 is 13 amino acids long. For the CDR3, the DNA is TGTGCCAGCGAGGCCCGGGAGAACTATGGCTACACCTTC. This translates into CASEARENYGYTF.

The chain joins TRBV6-1 to TRBJ2-3; 8 nucleotides line up with TRBD2. The V and J ends lost 0 bases and 4 bases, in that order; junction bases with no gene match: 3. Germline assignment: CDR1 MNHNS and CDR2 SASEGT. The CDR3 is 15 residues long. This CDR3 reads CASSEARGAPDTQYF. In nucleotides, the CDR3 is TGTGCCAGCAGTGAAGCGCGGGGGGCCCCAGATACGCAGTATTTT.

The rearrangement links TRBV7-9 to TRBJ2-3; a possible D gene is TRBD2 (5 bases). CDR3 length equals 17 residues. CDR1 is SEHNR, CDR2 FQNEAQ, per germline (reference sequence). Trimming removed 5 bases at V and 0 bases at J, with 18 bases between. Here the CDR3 reads CASSPLGSSGSTDTQYF. In nucleotides, the CDR3 is TGTGCCAGCAGCCCTCTCGGTTCGAGCGGAAGCACAGATACGCAGTATTTT. Supplemented by reference TRBV7-9 and TRBJ2-3, the full variable domain reads DTGVSQNPRHKITKRGQNVTFRCDPISEHNRLYWYRQTLGQGPEFLTYFQNEAQLEKSRLLSDRFSAERPKGSFSTLEIQRTEQGDSAMYLCASSPLGSSGSTDTQYFGPGTRLTVL.

This sequence joins TRBV4-1 and TRBJ2-5, with 9 nucleotides matching TRBD2. The junction had 4 bases not matched to a gene; V was cut back by 1 base and J by 1 base. The CDR3 has 16 residues. The germline V gene encodes CDR1 MGHRA and CDR2 YSYEKL. CDR3 loop: CASSQVERGAQETQYF. CDR3 DNA: TGCGCCAGCAGCCAAGTGGAGCGGGGGGCCCAAGAGACCCAGTACTTC.

The rearrangement uses TRBV7-2 and TRBJ2-5, with D maybe TRBD1 (6 bases). This CDR3 contains 14 residues. The V gene lost 5 bases and the J gene lost 2 bases, with 12 bases spanning the gap. CDR1 and CDR2 (germline): SGHTA, FQGNSA. The CDR3: CASSQRTVQETQYF. For the CDR3, the DNA is TGTGCCAGCAGCCAAAGGACAGTGCAAGAGACCCAGTACTTC.